Each of the 13 T cell receptor beta chains below was sequenced from the same sample in a study of PD-1 blockade in classical Hodgkin lymphoma. Relapses following autologous stem cell transplantation were seen in all patients, with brentuximab vedotin exposure varying. Generated by immunoSEQ multiplex PCR, the TCRdb table keeps only in-frame clones and is missing some. This table has roughly 35,000 clones, almost 90% appearing once. This sample comprised peripheral blood mononuclear cells (PBMCs), obtained before the second cycle of nivolumab. These receptors originate from a human donor with classical Hodgkin lymphoma.

The chain employs TRBV6-5 and TRBJ1-5; D remains ambiguous. Germline CDR1 MNHEY, CDR2 SVGAGI. The CDR3 runs to 14 residues. Trimming shortened V by 7 bases and J by 8 bases, and 18 bases separated the two germline ends. CDR3 in DNA: TGTGCCAGCACCCTACCAGGTAACCTTGAGCCCCAGCATTTT. Translation: CASTLPGNLEPQHF.

The chain employs TRBV5-5 and TRBJ2-2; 7 positions agree with TRBD2. The length of the CDR3 is 17 residues. Germline lookup yields CDR1 SGHKS and CDR2 YYEKEE (reference sequence). V shed 4 bases and J 5 bases; nucleotides not matched to a gene: 14. DNA for the CDR3: TGTGCCAGCAGCCCAGGCGGACTAGGAGGTTTTACCGGGGAGCTGTTTTTT. It is translated as CASSPGGLGGFTGELFF.

The rearrangement joins TRBV7-2 to TRBJ2-5; 9 nucleotides match TRBD2. The DNA end is a closer match to TRBJ2-7, so the J assignment may be wrong. CDR3 length: 15 amino acids. Looked up from germline, CDR1 is SGHTA and CDR2 is FQGNSA. In DNA, the CDR3 is TGTGCCAGCAGCTTTAGCGGGGGAAACTCCTACGAGCAGTACTTC. It yields the protein CASSFSGGNSYEQYF.

This rearrangement joins TRBV6-7 to TRBJ2-1; a weak D match, TRBD2 (6 bases). TRBV6-7 is placed among ORFs of uncertain function. CDR3 length: 16 amino acids. V was clipped by 6 bases and J by 5 bases, with 20 bases between them. The CDR3 DNA reads as TGTGCCAGCAGGGGTGCGGGAAAGAGGGGAAACAATGAGCAGTTCTTC. It translates to CASRGAGKRGNNEQFF.

This clone has only one observation. The genes are TRBV27 and TRBJ2-1, with D perhaps being TRBD1 or TRBD2 (5 bases each). Trimming cost V 7 bases and J 8 bases, with 21 bases left between them. Germline V gene sequence: CDR1 MNHEY, CDR2 SMNVEV (reference sequence). This CDR3 contains 15 residues. The CDR3 coding sequence is TGTGCCAGCACCTGGGACCAGAACTCGGTCGATGAGCAGTTCTTC. It translates to CASTWDQNSVDEQFF.

The chain has TRBV11-3 and TRBJ1-4, with 7 bases matching TRBD1. With 4 bases clipped from V and 5 bases from J, the junction kept 4 bases outside the gene matches. This CDR3 is 14 amino acids long. Germline lookup yields CDR1 SGHNT and CDR2 YENEEA. CDR3 DNA: TGTGCCAGCAGCTACGGACAGGAAAATGAAAAACTGTTTTTT. Translating it yields CASSYGQENEKLFF.

The chain uses TRBV5-1 and TRBJ2-3; no clear D gene. Between the trimmed V and J ends, which lost 2 bases and 3 bases, there was a span of 13 bases. Germline CDR1 SGHRS, CDR2 YFSETQ. The CDR3 is made up of 15 amino acids. CDR3 amino acids: CASSFPPDGTDTQYF. The CDR3 region has the DNA TGCGCCAGCAGCTTCCCCCCCGACGGGACAGATACGCAGTATTTT.

V is TRBV5-1 and J is TRBJ2-7; 12 bases line up with TRBD2. Germline V lookup: CDR1 SGHRS, CDR2 YFSETQ. This CDR3 comprises 17 residues. Germline trimming cut 0 bases from V and 6 bases from J; bases unmatched to any gene: 10. DNA of the CDR3: TGCGCCAGCAGCTTGGAGCTAGCGGGAGGGTCGGGGCCCGAGCAGTACTTC. It specifies CASSLELAGGSGPEQYF.

V gene TRBV7-9 combines with J gene TRBJ2-3; 13 nucleotides align to TRBD2. The ends lost 5 bases at V and 4 bases at J; junction bases unmatched: 3. The CDR3 loop spans 15 amino acids. CDR1 and CDR2 from the germline V gene are SEHNR and FQNEAQ (reference sequence). The CDR3 sequence is CASSRTSGSADTQYF. The CDR3, as DNA: TGTGCCAGCAGCCGGACTAGCGGGAGCGCAGATACGCAGTATTTT.

The rearrangement joins TRBV9 to TRBJ2-7; D remains unclear. Trimming pared 0 bases from V and 5 bases from J, leaving 18 bases between. Germline V CDR1 and CDR2: SGDLS, YYNGEE. The CDR3 is 16 residues long. DNA for the CDR3: TGTGCCAGCAGCGTAGACCCCCACCAGCGTTACAACGAGCAGTACTTC. Amino acid sequence: CASSVDPHQRYNEQYF.

J is TRBJ2-3 and V is TRBV10-3, with 9 nucleotides matching TRBD2. V trimming: 10 bases; J trimming: 6 bases; junction bases outside the gene matches: 8. In germline, CDR1 is ENHRY, CDR2 SYGVKD. The CDR3 covers 13 residues. The CDR3 DNA reads TGTGCCACCGGGACTAGCAGGGTGGATACGCAGTATTTT. Residues: CATGTSRVDTQYF.

J is TRBJ2-3 and V is TRBV4-2; 11 nucleotides line up with TRBD2. Germline CDR1 and CDR2: LGHNA and YNFKEQ. V lost 2 bases to trimming and J lost 0 bases; unmatched junction nucleotides: 13. CDR3 size: 20 residues. The CDR3 bases are TGTGCCAGCAGCCAATGGGGGGCGGGACTAGCGGAACCAAGCACAGATACGCAGTATTTT. Protein sequence: CASSQWGAGLAEPSTDTQYF.

The chain is built from TRBV6-5 and TRBJ1-1, with D maybe TRBD1 (5 bases). Trimming left V 0 bases short and J 7 bases short, with 18 bases between. Germline assignment: CDR1 MNHEY and CDR2 SVGAGI. The length of the CDR3 is 16 residues. Here the CDR3 reads CASSYSPTVLNLEAFF. The CDR3 DNA is TGTGCCAGCAGTTACTCGCCGACAGTCCTCAACCTTGAAGCTTTCTTT.